This is a list of T cell receptor beta chains from one sample in a study of blood T cell repertoires in COVID-19. Method: immunoSEQ multiplex PCR; TCRdb's copy keeps in-frame clones and lacks some. Here the sample spans roughly 220,000 clones, around 80% being singletons. The sequenced sample was PBMCs or T cells enriched from blood (not recorded which). The receptors originated from a man in his forties or fifties who had recovered from COVID-19. The CDR3 runs from the conserved cysteine through the conserved F or W. The D gene is left open where the match is weak. The size entry is marked missing in some rows and otherwise reads once, few, many or a size class.

. | 13 | TRBJ2-7 | TRBV6-2/TRBV6-3 | TRBD2 | CASSNTAGIEQYF | TGTGCCAGCAGTAATACAGCGGGGATTGAGCAGTACTTC
. | 12 | TRBJ2-7 | TRBV3-1/TRBV3-2 | . | CASSQDRGGQYF | TGTGCCAGCAGCCAAGATAGGGGCGGGCAGTACTTC
. | 16 | TRBJ1-6 | TRBV2 | . | CASSEQGLLNNSPLHF | TGTGCCAGCAGTGAACAGGGGCTCCTTAATAATTCACCCCTCCACTTT
. | 16 | TRBJ2-5 | TRBV2 | TRBD2 | CASSGSREAFGETQYF | TGTGCCAGCAGTGGCTCGCGGGAGGCATTCGGCGAGACCCAGTACTTC
. | 13 | TRBJ1-1 | TRBV7-9 | TRBD1 | CASSSGGYTEAFF | TGTGCCAGCAGCTCAGGGGGGTACACTGAAGCTTTCTTT
once | 12 | TRBJ1-5 | TRBV5-4 | TRBD1 | CASSSQGEPQHF | TGTGCCAGCAGCTCACAGGGGGAGCCCCAGCATTTT
. | 13 | TRBJ2-1 | TRBV7-9 | . | CASSPHLGNEQFF | TGTGCCAGCAGCCCGCACCTAGGCAATGAGCAGTTCTTC
. | 16 | TRBJ1-4 | TRBV4-2 | TRBD1 | CASSSQGAARLEKLFF | TGTGCCAGCAGCTCCCAGGGGGCAGCCAGGCTTGAAAAACTGTTTTTT
. | 16 | TRBJ2-6 | TRBV9 | . | CASSRQVPSGANVLTF | TGTGCCAGCAGCAGACAGGTCCCCTCTGGGGCCAACGTCCTGACTTTC
. | 16 | TRBJ2-1 | TRBV19 | TRBD1 | CASSRTGVASYNEQFF | TGTGCCAGTAGTAGGACAGGGGTGGCCTCCTACAATGAGCAGTTCTTC
. | 17 | TRBJ2-6 | TRBV30 | TRBD2 | CAGDRLAGFSGANVLTF | TGTGCCGGGGATCGTCTAGCGGGTTTCTCTGGGGCCAACGTCCTGACTTTC
few | 14 | TRBJ1-6 | TRBV25-1 | . | CASQGAGSVSPLHF | TGTGCCAGCCAAGGGGCAGGGTCGGTTTCACCCCTCCACTTT
. | 15 | TRBJ2-3 | TRBV24-1 | TRBD1 | CATSDLRGLPDTQYF | TGTGCCACCAGTGATTTGAGGGGGCTCCCAGATACGCAGTATTTT
. | 16 | TRBJ2-1 | TRBV11-2 | . | CASSSGRGRVANEQFF | TGTGCCAGCAGCTCGGGGCGGGGCAGGGTCGCGAATGAGCAGTTCTTC
few | 11 | TRBJ2-7 | TRBV28 | . | CASSLRNEQYF | TGTGCCAGCAGTTTGAGGAACGAGCAGTACTTC
. | 18 | TRBJ1-2 | TRBV2 | TRBD1 | CASSGPRDRGQINYGYTF | TGTGCCAGCAGTGGCCCACGGGACAGGGGGCAGATCAACTATGGCTACACCTTC
once | 14 | TRBJ1-4 | TRBV19 | . | CASSRRGGNEKLFF | TGTGCCAGTAGTCGCAGGGGTGGTAATGAAAAACTGTTTTTT
. | 15 | TRBJ1-4 | TRBV5-1 | . | CASSLGSATNEKLFF | TGCGCCAGCAGCTTGGGTTCGGCAACTAATGAAAAACTGTTTTTT
. | 13 | TRBJ1-2 | TRBV7-2 | TRBD1 | CASSPTGDYGYTF | TGTGCCAGCAGCCCGACAGGGGACTATGGCTACACCTTC
. | 13 | TRBJ1-5 | TRBV7-8 | . | CASSLQENQPQHF | TGTGCCAGCAGCCTACAGGAAAATCAGCCCCAGCATTTT
. | 14 | TRBJ1-4 | TRBV2 | . | CASRNGVTNEKLFF | TGTGCCAGCAGGAACGGAGTCACTAATGAAAAACTGTTTTTT